These 19 T cell receptor beta chains share one sample of origin, sequenced in a study of blood T cells in healthy people across ages. Alongside a J-beta primer mix, a sample-barcoded 5' primer served in a second PCR lasting about 7 to 12 cycles. MiXCR was run by TCRdb on the 5' RACE reads, yielding one entry per CDR3 protein. In the table there are roughly 2 million distinct CDR3 sequences, just under 50% of which are singletons. Sequencing was carried out using blood. Every receptor here comes from a woman aged 35 to 49 in good health.

This clonotype came up a few times. The chain couples TRBV12-3 or TRBV12-4 to TRBJ2-3, with TRBD2 matching 7 bases. V lost 0 bases to trimming and J lost 5 bases; unmatched junction nucleotides: 2. The CDR3 is 14 amino acids. The CDR3 DNA reads TGTGCCAGCAGTTTAGCCACGGGGGGAGATACGCAGTATTTT. It specifies CASSLATGGDTQYF.

This clonotype was detected a few times. The chain uses TRBV20-1 and TRBJ2-1; a weak D match, TRBD2 (6 bases). This CDR3 comprises 15 residues. V lost 0 bases and J lost 0, with 9 bases in between. Germline assignment: CDR1 DFQATT and CDR2 SNEGSKA (reference sequence). The CDR3 reads CSARDTGVSYNEQFF. CDR3 sequence (DNA): TGCAGTGCTAGAGACACGGGGGTCTCCTACAATGAGCAGTTCTTC.

This clonotype was found a few times. The chain uses TRBV4-2 and TRBJ1-6; TRBD1 agrees at 8 bases. CDR1 and CDR2 (germline): LGHNA, YNFKEQ. V was pared by 0 bases and J by 7 bases, with 5 bases of the junction left unmatched. This CDR3 spans 16 amino acids. CDR3 sequence reads: CASSQDGQGANSPLHF. Here the CDR3 DNA reads TGTGCCAGCAGCCAAGATGGGCAGGGGGCGAATTCACCCCTCCACTTT.

The chain combines TRBV7-2 with TRBJ2-4; a weak D match, TRBD1 (6 bases). Between the trimmed V and J ends, which lost 4 bases and 7 bases, there was a span of 14 bases. The length of the CDR3 is 14 residues. Germline CDR1 and CDR2: SGHTA and FQGNSA. In DNA, the CDR3 is TGTGCCAGCAGCTCTACAGGGAATGCGAACATTCAGTACTTC. Amino acid sequence: CASSSTGNANIQYF.

The rearrangement joins TRBV24-1 to TRBJ2-5; maybe TRBD1 (6 bases). Trimming took off 4 bases at V and 11 bases at J, with 31 bases between the two ends. Germline V gives CDR1 KGHDR, CDR2 SFDVKD. The CDR3 totals 18 residues. The CDR3 bases are TGTGCCACCAGTGACCGTATATATCGAGGGGGAGTAAACAATGAGCAGTACTTC. This translates into CATSDRIYRGGVNNEQYF.

The sample holds many counts of this clonotype. J is TRBJ2-5 and V is TRBV24-1, with unresolved D. CDR1 and CDR2 from the germline V gene are KGHDR and SFDVKD. The V end lost 9 bases, the J end lost 4 bases, and 8 bases lay between the germline ends. The CDR3 consists of 11 residues. CDR3 sequence: CATSARETQYF. The DNA of the CDR3 is TGTGCCACCTCCGCGAGAGAGACCCAGTACTTC.

The chain uses TRBV4-3 and TRBJ1-4, with D tentatively TRBD1 (5 bases). V shed 4 bases and J shed 4 bases, with 16 bases lying between them. This CDR3 contains 16 residues. CDR1 LGHNA and CDR2 YSLEER come from the germline V gene. The CDR3: CASSRIRGPINEKLFF. CDR3 coding DNA: TGCGCCAGCAGCCGGATCCGGGGACCGATTAATGAAAAACTGTTTTTT.

This clonotype came up a few times. This chain connects TRBV5-8 to TRBJ2-5, with 9 bases fitting TRBD2. This CDR3 comprises 15 residues. After removal of 3 bases from V and 1 base from J, the junction contained 4 bases not matched to a gene. CDR1 SGHTS and CDR2 YDEGEE come from the germline V gene. The CDR3 here is CASSSSGGLQETQYF. The CDR3 coding sequence is TGTGCCAGCAGCTCGAGCGGGGGGCTCCAAGAGACCCAGTACTTC.

The V gene is TRBV20-1, the J gene TRBJ2-3; unclear D gene. The germline V gene encodes CDR1 DFQATT and CDR2 SNEGSKA (reference sequence). This CDR3 spans 15 amino acids. Trimming stripped 0 bases from V and 0 bases from J, with 10 bases between. CDR3 loop: CSARDQESSTDTQYF. The CDR3 nucleotides read TGCAGTGCTAGAGATCAGGAGTCTAGCACAGATACGCAGTATTTT.

V is TRBV5-1 and J is TRBJ1-4, with TRBD1 as a possible D gene (5 bases). This CDR3 region has 14 residues. Per the germline V gene, CDR1 is SGHRS and CDR2 is YFSETQ. V was shortened by 5 bases and J by 7 bases, with 15 bases between the two germline ends. The CDR3: CASRAAGRGEKLFF. The CDR3 coding sequence is TGCGCCAGCAGGGCGGCAGGGAGGGGTGAAAAACTGTTTTTT.

This clonotype was detected a few times. The chain recombines TRBV11-2 with TRBJ2-7; TRBD1 might be the D (6 bases). This CDR3 has 16 amino acids. V shed 3 bases and J shed 4 bases, with 19 bases lying between them. From germline, CDR1 is SGHAT and CDR2 FQNNGV. CDR3 region: CASSFSGVDSPYEQYF. In nucleotides, the CDR3 is TGTGCCAGCAGCTTCTCAGGGGTCGATTCACCGTACGAGCAGTACTTC. Variable domain in full (rest from reference TRBV11-2 and TRBJ2-7): EAGVAQSPRYKIIEKRQSVAFWCNPISGHATLYWYQQILGQGPKLLIQFQNNGVVDDSQLPKDRFSAERLKGVDSTLKIQPAKLEDSAVYLCASSFSGVDSPYEQYFGPGTRLTVT.

This clonotype was recorded at least ten times. The V and J genes are TRBV12-3 or TRBV12-4 and TRBJ2-6; tentatively, D is TRBD2 (5 bases). CDR3 length: 18 residues. V gave up 3 bases and J gave up 1 base, with 16 bases separating them. This CDR3 is CASSLFPAERSGANVLTF. The CDR3 DNA reads as TGTGCCAGCAGTTTGTTCCCGGCAGAGCGGTCTGGGGCCAACGTCCTGACTTTC.

This clonotype was counted only a few times. The J gene is TRBJ2-5, the V gene TRBV7-2; D is tentatively TRBD1 or TRBD2 (5 bases each). V was pared by 1 base and J by 6 bases, with 15 bases between. The length of the CDR3 is 15 residues. Germline values: CDR1 SGHTA, CDR2 FQGNSA. The CDR3 nucleotides are TGTGCCAGCAGCTTAGTTTCCGGGGACGGGAAGACCCAGTACTTC. Protein sequence: CASSLVSGDGKTQYF.

The V and J genes are TRBV2 and TRBJ2-2, with 7 nucleotides matching TRBD2. With V trimmed by 1 base and J by 7 bases, 6 bases remained unmatched. Germline-derived CDR1 and CDR2 are SNHLY and FYNNEI. The CDR3 consists of 15 residues. CDR3 in amino acids: CASSEDRGDYGELFF. CDR3 DNA sequence: TGTGCCAGCAGTGAAGATCGGGGGGATTACGGGGAGCTGTTTTTT.

The rearrangement joins TRBV6-6 to TRBJ1-2; D gene unclear. Deletions cut 5 bases from V and 6 bases from J, with 7 bases between. Germline values: CDR1 MNHNY, CDR2 SVGAGI (reference sequence). This CDR3 has 11 residues. CDR3 nucleotides: TGTGCCAGCAGTCAGGCTGATGGCTACACCTTC. This gives the protein CASSQADGYTF.

This clonotype showed up just a few times. The rearrangement joins TRBV6-2 or TRBV6-3 to TRBJ2-3, with 11 nucleotides matching TRBD2. The CDR3 extends over 15 amino acids. Per germline, CDR1 MNHEY and CDR2 SVGEGT. The J segment lost 4 bases and the V segment lost 6 bases, leaving 6 bases of the junction unmatched. DNA of the CDR3: TGTGCCAGCAGGTCGCTAGCGGGGGGATCAGATACGCAGTATTTT. Amino acid sequence: CASRSLAGGSDTQYF.

This clonotype has only a few counts. The chain uses TRBV27 and TRBJ1-2; D gene uncertain. Looked up from germline, CDR1 is MNHEY and CDR2 is SMNVEV (reference sequence). V lost 8 bases to trimming and J lost 5 bases, with 9 bases between them. The CDR3 consists of 11 residues. The CDR3 spells CASGPFYGYTF. CDR3 coding DNA: TGTGCCAGCGGACCTTTTTATGGCTACACCTTC.

This chain joins TRBV7-2 and TRBJ2-7; D is perhaps TRBD2 (5 bases). This CDR3 has 14 residues. Looked up from germline, CDR1 is SGHTA and CDR2 is FQGNSA. V was cut by 4 bases and J by 4 bases, with 14 bases left in between. CDR3 residues: CASSSPPGLYEQYF. The DNA of the CDR3 is TGTGCCAGCAGCTCCCCTCCGGGGTTATACGAGCAGTACTTC. The whole variable domain, remainder taken from reference TRBV7-2 and TRBJ2-7, is GAGVSQSPSNKVTEKGKDVELRCDPISGHTALYWYRQSLGQGLEFLIYFQGNSAPDKSGLPSDRFSAERTGGSVSTLTIQRTQQEDSAVYLCASSSPPGLYEQYFGPGTRLTVT.

This clonotype was seen a handful of times. The V and J genes are TRBV7-9 and TRBJ2-4, with D unresolved. Trimming pared 8 bases from V and 9 bases from J, leaving 20 bases between. CDR1 and CDR2 from the germline V gene are SEHNR and FQNEAQ (reference sequence). The CDR3 covers 14 residues. CDR3 bases: TGTGCCAGCGGGTCAGGAAACGCGGTGGGCATTCAGTACTTC. It translates to CASGSGNAVGIQYF. The full variable domain, with the rest looked up from reference TRBV7-9 and TRBJ2-4, is DTGVSQNPRHKITKRGQNVTFRCDPISEHNRLYWYRQTLGQGPEFLTYFQNEAQLEKSRLLSDRFSAERPKGSFSTLEIQRTEQGDSAMYLCASGSGNAVGIQYFGAGTRLSVL.